This T cell receptor (beta chain) was found in a study of control samples from healthy donors and cancer patients. The table came from immunoSEQ multiplex PCR; TCRdb's copy has only in-frame clones and leaves some out. Of under 200,000 clones in the sample, about 93% were seen once. Germline V lookup: CDR1 LGHDT, CDR2 YNNKEL (reference sequence). The CDR3 loop spans 15 amino acids. Trimming removed 8 bases from V and 4 bases from J, with 20 bases in between. The source of this sequence is a woman between 55 and 75 years old in good health. The rearrangement joins TRBV3-1 (or the pseudogene TRBV3-2) to TRBJ1-1, with D possibly TRBD1 on 6 matching bases. The sequencing sample was made of blood. In DNA form, the CDR3 reads TGTGCCAGCCCAGAGGTTCGTCGGGGGCTCACTGAAGCTTTCTTT. Amino acid sequence: CASPEVRRGLTEAFF.